One and the same sample provided the 9 T cell receptor beta chains below, sequenced in a study of blood T cell repertoires in COVID-19. This table comes from immunoSEQ multiplex PCR, and its TCRdb copy is limited to in-frame clones, with some not included. This table has about 330,000 clones, 92% appearing once. Sequencing used PBMCs or T cells enriched from blood (not recorded which). These receptor sequences come from a woman in her 30s who had recovered from COVID-19.

The rearrangement joins TRBV5-1 to TRBJ1-4, with 12 bases that match TRBD1. CDR1 is SGHRS and CDR2 is YFSETQ in the germline V gene. The CDR3 totals 15 residues. The J segment lost 11 bases and the V segment lost 2 bases, leaving 7 bases of the junction unmatched. In DNA form, the CDR3 reads TGCGCCAGCAGCTTTTCCGGGACAGGGGGCGAGAAACTGTTTTTT. Translating gives CASSFSGTGGEKLFF. Based on the CDR3 plus reference TRBV5-1 and TRBJ1-4, the full variable domain is KAGVTQTPRYLIKTRGQQVTLSCSPISGHRSVSWYQQTPGQGLQFLFEYFSETQRNKGNFPGRFSGRQFSNSRSEMNVSTLELGDSALYLCASSFSGTGGEKLFFGSGTQLSVL.

This chain connects TRBV7-2 to TRBJ1-6, with TRBD1 as a possible D gene (5 bases). The CDR3 sequence is 17 residues long. Germline assignment: CDR1 SGHTA and CDR2 FQGNSA. With 2 bases removed from V and 0 bases from J, the gap between germline ends came to 11 bases. This CDR3 reads CASSLRQFLSYNSPLHF. CDR3 nucleotides: TGTGCCAGCAGCTTACGACAGTTTCTCTCCTATAATTCACCCCTCCACTTT.

The chain is built from TRBV5-1 and TRBJ2-5; D is possibly TRBD2 (6 bases). CDR3 length: 11 residues. Germline V gene sequence: CDR1 SGHRS, CDR2 YFSETQ. V gave up 7 bases and J gave up 7 bases, with 11 bases separating them. For the CDR3, the DNA is TGCGCCAGCCAAGCCGGGAGGACCCAGTACTTC. This encodes CASQAGRTQYF.

V gene TRBV5-1 combines with J gene TRBJ1-6; 9 bases are shared with TRBD1. CDR1 is SGHRS and CDR2 is YFSETQ in the germline V gene. This CDR3 is built from 14 residues. The V segment lost 9 bases and the J segment 13 bases; nucleotides outside the gene matches: 14. For the CDR3, the DNA is TGCGCCATCCTGGACAGGGGTTCGGTAGGTCCCCTCCACTTT. Translated, it gives CAILDRGSVGPLHF.

The chain links TRBV19 to TRBJ1-1; 7 nucleotides agree with TRBD1. The V gene end was trimmed by 5 bases and the J gene end by 3 bases; junction bases not matched to a gene: 6. The V gene's germline CDR1 is LNHDA and CDR2 SQIVND (reference sequence). The CDR3 is 14 amino acids. The CDR3, as DNA: TGTGCCAGTAGTCCAAGACAGGGAGACACTGAAGCTTTCTTT. This translates into CASSPRQGDTEAFF.

This chain links TRBV11-2 with TRBJ2-7, with D perhaps TRBD2 (6 bases). Germline V gives CDR1 SGHAT, CDR2 FQNNGV. V lost 8 bases and J 2 bases, leaving 16 bases between the germline ends. This CDR3 spans 14 amino acids. The DNA of the CDR3 is TGTGCCAGCCGCAACTGGGACTCAGCCTACGAGCAGTACTTC. Translated: CASRNWDSAYEQYF.

This chain links TRBV18 with TRBJ1-1; D not resolved. This CDR3 has 17 residues. V dropped 1 base and J dropped 1 base, with 16 bases sitting between them. CDR1 and CDR2 from the germline V gene are KGHSH and LQKENI. In DNA form, the CDR3 reads TGTGCCAGCTCACCACGTGAAGGACTTACTTCGAACACTGAAGCTTTCTTT. This translates into CASSPREGLTSNTEAFF.

The gene calls are TRBV21-1 and TRBJ2-3; TRBD1 is taken as the D call from the table, unchecked against the DNA. TRBV21-1 is given as a pseudogene. The CDR3 is 16 amino acids. In DNA, the CDR3 is TGTGCCAGCAGCAAAAGATCATCAGGTTACACAGATACGCAGTATTTT. Translating gives CASSKRSSGYTDTQYF.

The V gene is TRBV6-2 or TRBV6-3, the J gene TRBJ2-7; 9 positions match TRBD1. The CDR3 has 16 amino acids. J gave up 5 bases and V 0 bases, and 8 bases lay outside the gene matches. CDR1 and CDR2 from the germline V gene are MNHEY and SVGEGT. CDR3 amino acids: CASSYSNPDRGHEQYF. As DNA, the CDR3 is TGTGCCAGCAGTTACTCGAATCCGGACAGGGGCCACGAGCAGTACTTC.